Following are 3 T cell receptor beta chains from one sample sequenced in a study of cytomegalovirus exposure and HLA in healthy donors. It was with 60 Vbeta and 13 Jbeta primers that the PCR ran. The protocol was immunoSEQ multiplex PCR, while the TCRdb copy is restricted to in-frame clones and leaves out a portion. The data show some 140,000 clones, with 70% to 75% seen just once and about 1.2% held by the top ten. Sequenced input: PBMCs. Every receptor here comes from a woman aged 40-49 years in good health and CMV-seronegative.

This chain connects TRBV4-1 to TRBJ2-7; tentative D call: TRBD1 (6 bases). V dropped 1 base and J dropped 2 bases, with 9 bases sitting between them. The CDR3 has 14 residues. CDR1 is MGHRA and CDR2 is YSYEKL in the germline V gene. The CDR3 DNA reads TGCGCCAGCAGCCAAGGTGCAGGGGCCTACGAGCAGTACTTC. It is translated as CASSQGAGAYEQYF.

This clone turned up a few times. The gene calls are TRBV5-1 and TRBJ1-4; D unclear. CDR1 is SGHRS, CDR2 YFSETQ, per germline. V lost 4 bases and J 3 bases, leaving 13 bases between the germline ends. The CDR3 loop spans 15 amino acids. The CDR3 spells CASSTTGSSNEKLFF. The CDR3 DNA reads as TGCGCCAGCAGCACCACGGGATCCTCTAATGAAAAACTGTTTTTT.

In its sample, this clone was seen a few times. This chain connects TRBV5-5 to TRBJ2-5; D is perhaps TRBD2 (7 bases). V gave up 1 base and J gave up 2 bases, with 15 bases separating them. Germline CDR1 reads SGHKS; CDR2 reads YYEKEE (reference sequence). This CDR3 contains 16 residues. For the CDR3, the DNA is TGTGCCAGCAGCTTGTATGCGGGGGCGGCACAAGAGACCCAGTACTTC. Translation gives CASSLYAGAAQETQYF.